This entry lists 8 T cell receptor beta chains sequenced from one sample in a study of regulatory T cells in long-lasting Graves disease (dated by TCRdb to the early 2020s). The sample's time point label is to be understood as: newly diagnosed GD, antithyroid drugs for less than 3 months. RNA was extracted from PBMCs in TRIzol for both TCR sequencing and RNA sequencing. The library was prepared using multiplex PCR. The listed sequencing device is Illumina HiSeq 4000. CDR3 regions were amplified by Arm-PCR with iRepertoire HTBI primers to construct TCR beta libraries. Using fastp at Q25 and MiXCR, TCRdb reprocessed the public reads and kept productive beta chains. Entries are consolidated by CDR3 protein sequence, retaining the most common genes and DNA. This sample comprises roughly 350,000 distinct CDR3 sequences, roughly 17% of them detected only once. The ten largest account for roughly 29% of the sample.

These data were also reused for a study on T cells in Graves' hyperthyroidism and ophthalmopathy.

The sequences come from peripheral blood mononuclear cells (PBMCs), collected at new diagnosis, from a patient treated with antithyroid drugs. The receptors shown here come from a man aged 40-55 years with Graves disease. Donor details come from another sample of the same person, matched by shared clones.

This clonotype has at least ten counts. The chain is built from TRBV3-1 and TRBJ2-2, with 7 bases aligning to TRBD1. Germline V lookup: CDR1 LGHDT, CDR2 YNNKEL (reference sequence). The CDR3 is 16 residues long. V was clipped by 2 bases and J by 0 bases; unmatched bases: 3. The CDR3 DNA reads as TGTGCCAGCAGCCAATTACAGGGGCCGAACACCGGGGAGCTGTTTTTT. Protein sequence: CASSQLQGPNTGELFF.

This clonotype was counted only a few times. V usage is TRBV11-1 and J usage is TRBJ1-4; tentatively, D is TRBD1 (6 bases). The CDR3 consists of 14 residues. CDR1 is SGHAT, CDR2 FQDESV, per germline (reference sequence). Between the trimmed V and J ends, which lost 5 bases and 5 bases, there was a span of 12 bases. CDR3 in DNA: TGTGCCAGCAGCCCGGACAGAGAAAATGAAAAACTGTTTTTT. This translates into CASSPDRENEKLFF.

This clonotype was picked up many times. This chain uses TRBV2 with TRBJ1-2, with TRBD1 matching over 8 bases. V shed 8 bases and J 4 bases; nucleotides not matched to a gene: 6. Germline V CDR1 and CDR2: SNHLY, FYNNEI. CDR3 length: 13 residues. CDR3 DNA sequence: TGTGCCAGCGCCCGACAGGGGTTCTATGGCTACACCTTC. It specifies CASARQGFYGYTF.

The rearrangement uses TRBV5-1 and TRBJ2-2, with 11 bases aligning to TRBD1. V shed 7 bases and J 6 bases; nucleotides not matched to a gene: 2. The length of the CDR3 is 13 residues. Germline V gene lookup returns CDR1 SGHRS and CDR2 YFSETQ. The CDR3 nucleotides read TGCGCCAGCCTGGGACAGGGGGCCGGGGAGCTGTTTTTT. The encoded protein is CASLGQGAGELFF.

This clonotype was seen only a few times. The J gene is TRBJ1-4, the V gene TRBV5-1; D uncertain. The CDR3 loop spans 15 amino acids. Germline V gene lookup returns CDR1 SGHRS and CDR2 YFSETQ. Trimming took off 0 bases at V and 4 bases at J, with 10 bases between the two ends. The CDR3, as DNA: TGCGCCAGCAGCTTGGGAGACACAGATAATGAAAAACTGTTTTTT. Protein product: CASSLGDTDNEKLFF. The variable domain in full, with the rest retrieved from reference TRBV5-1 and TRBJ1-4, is KAGVTQTPRYLIKTRGQQVTLSCSPISGHRSVSWYQQTPGQGLQFLFEYFSETQRNKGNFPGRFSGRQFSNSRSEMNVSTLELGDSALYLCASSLGDTDNEKLFFGSGTQLSVL.

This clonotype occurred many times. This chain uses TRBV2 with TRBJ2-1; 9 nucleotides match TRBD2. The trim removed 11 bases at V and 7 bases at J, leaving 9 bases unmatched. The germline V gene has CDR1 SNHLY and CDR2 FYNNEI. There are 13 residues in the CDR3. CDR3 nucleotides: TGTGCCCTCAGCGGGGGGAGGGGGAATGAGCAGTTCTTC. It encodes CALSGGRGNEQFF.

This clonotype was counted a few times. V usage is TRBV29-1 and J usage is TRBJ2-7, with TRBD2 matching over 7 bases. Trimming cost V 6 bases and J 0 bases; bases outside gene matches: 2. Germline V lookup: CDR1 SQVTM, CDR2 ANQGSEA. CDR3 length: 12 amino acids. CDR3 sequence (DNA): TGCAGCGTGGGGAGGGGCTCCTACGAGCAGTACTTC. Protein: CSVGRGSYEQYF.

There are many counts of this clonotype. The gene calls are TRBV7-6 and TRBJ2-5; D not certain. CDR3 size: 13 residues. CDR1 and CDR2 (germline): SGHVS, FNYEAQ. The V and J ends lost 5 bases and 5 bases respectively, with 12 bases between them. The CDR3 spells CASSQNEGETQYF. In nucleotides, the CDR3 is TGTGCCAGCAGCCAAAATGAAGGGGAGACCCAGTACTTC.